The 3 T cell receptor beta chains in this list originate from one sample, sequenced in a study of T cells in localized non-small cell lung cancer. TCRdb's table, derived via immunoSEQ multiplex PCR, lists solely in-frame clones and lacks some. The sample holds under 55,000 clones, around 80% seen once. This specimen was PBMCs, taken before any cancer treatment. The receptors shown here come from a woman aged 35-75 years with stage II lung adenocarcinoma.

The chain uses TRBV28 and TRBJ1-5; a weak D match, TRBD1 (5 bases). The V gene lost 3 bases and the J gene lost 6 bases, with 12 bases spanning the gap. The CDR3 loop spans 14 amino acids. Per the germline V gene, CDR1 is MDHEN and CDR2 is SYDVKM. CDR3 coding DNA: TGTGCCAGCAGTTTGGCAGGGAAGGTTCAGCCCCAGCATTTT. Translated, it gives CASSLAGKVQPQHF.

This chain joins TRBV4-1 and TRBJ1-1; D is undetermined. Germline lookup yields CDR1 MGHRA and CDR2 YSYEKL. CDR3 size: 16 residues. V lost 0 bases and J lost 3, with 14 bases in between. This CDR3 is CASSQEEVQKDTEAFF. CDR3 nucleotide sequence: TGCGCCAGCAGCCAAGAGGAAGTTCAGAAAGACACTGAAGCTTTCTTT.

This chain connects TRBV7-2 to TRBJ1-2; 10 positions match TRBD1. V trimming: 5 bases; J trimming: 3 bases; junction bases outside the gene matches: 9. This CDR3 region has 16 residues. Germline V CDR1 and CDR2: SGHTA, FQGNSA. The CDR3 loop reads CASSALRDRGYYGYTF. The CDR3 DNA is TGTGCCAGCAGCGCCCTAAGGGACAGGGGATACTATGGCTACACCTTC. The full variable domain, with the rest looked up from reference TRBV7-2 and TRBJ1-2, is GAGVSQSPSNKVTEKGKDVELRCDPISGHTALYWYRQSLGQGLEFLIYFQGNSAPDKSGLPSDRFSAERTGGSVSTLTIQRTQQEDSAVYLCASSALRDRGYYGYTFGSGTRLTVV.